This is a list of T cell receptor beta chains from one sample in a study of cytomegalovirus exposure and HLA in healthy donors. The table came from immunoSEQ multiplex PCR; TCRdb's copy has only in-frame clones and leaves some out. The table for this sample gives 55,000 to 75,000 clones. The sample was PBMCs. The receptors come from a male donor in good health and CMV-seronegative. The CDR3 runs from the conserved cysteine through the conserved F or W. D genes are given only for firm matches.

v_call: TRBV11-2; d_call: .; j_call: TRBJ2-6; cdr3_nt: TGTGCCAGCAGCTTAATGAGGTCTGGGGCCAACGTCCTGACTTTC; cdr3_aa: CASSLMRSGANVLTF
v_call: TRBV30; d_call: .; j_call: TRBJ1-1; cdr3_nt: TGTGCCTGGAGTCTCTGGGAGGGCCGGAGTGAAGCTTTCTTT; cdr3_aa: CAWSLWEGRSEAFF
v_call: TRBV7-6; d_call: TRBD1; j_call: TRBJ2-7; cdr3_nt: TGTGCCAGCAGCTTAGAAGCGGGACAGGGGGCGAAAGAGCAGTACTTC; cdr3_aa: CASSLEAGQGAKEQYF
v_call: TRBV6-5; d_call: TRBD1; j_call: TRBJ1-6; cdr3_nt: TGTGCCAGCAGCCAGGACAGGGGGCGTTCACCCCTCCACTTT; cdr3_aa: CASSQDRGRSPLHF
v_call: TRBV30; d_call: TRBD2; j_call: TRBJ2-1; cdr3_nt: TGTGCCTGGAGTACCTCTAGCGGGTGGAACAATGAGCAGTTCTTC; cdr3_aa: CAWSTSSGWNNEQFF
v_call: TRBV2; d_call: .; j_call: TRBJ1-2; cdr3_nt: TGTGCCAGCAGCACAGGTGCCTATGGCTACACCTTC; cdr3_aa: CASSTGAYGYTF
v_call: TRBV5-1; d_call: .; j_call: TRBJ1-1; cdr3_nt: TGCGCCAGCAGCTCCGAGGGTGAAGCTTTCTTT; cdr3_aa: CASSSEGEAFF
v_call: TRBV5-1; d_call: .; j_call: TRBJ1-5; cdr3_nt: TGCGCCAGCGCCCAGGAGGGGATCCATAGCAATCAGCCCCAGCATTTT; cdr3_aa: CASAQEGIHSNQPQHF
v_call: TRBV19; d_call: .; j_call: TRBJ2-7; cdr3_nt: TGTGCCAGTAGTATGGGGCAGTCCCCCGCCTACGAGCAGTACTTC; cdr3_aa: CASSMGQSPAYEQYF
v_call: TRBV27; d_call: .; j_call: TRBJ1-2; cdr3_nt: TGTGCCAGCAGCTTCCATACAGGGTATGGCTACACCTTC; cdr3_aa: CASSFHTGYGYTF
v_call: TRBV9; d_call: .; j_call: TRBJ1-5; cdr3_nt: TGTGCCAGCAGCGTAGAAGGGAGCAGCAATCAGCCCCAGCATTTT; cdr3_aa: CASSVEGSSNQPQHF
v_call: TRBV4-1; d_call: .; j_call: TRBJ1-2; cdr3_nt: TGCGCCAGCAGCCAAGAAACAGGGATTCGAGGCTACACCTTC; cdr3_aa: CASSQETGIRGYTF
v_call: TRBV6-1; d_call: .; j_call: TRBJ1-1; cdr3_nt: TGTGCCAGCAGTGAAAGTGGACTGAAGAACACTGAAGCTTTCTTT; cdr3_aa: CASSESGLKNTEAFF
v_call: TRBV5-4; d_call: .; j_call: TRBJ2-3; cdr3_nt: TGTGCCAGCAGCTCAGCGGCGGGCAGCACAGATACGCAGTATTTT; cdr3_aa: CASSSAAGSTDTQYF
v_call: TRBV7-9; d_call: TRBD1; j_call: TRBJ1-4; cdr3_nt: TGTGCCAGCAGCCTATTAGGACAGGGGAATGAAAAACTGTTTTTT; cdr3_aa: CASSLLGQGNEKLFF
v_call: TRBV5-8; d_call: TRBD1; j_call: TRBJ2-7; cdr3_nt: TGTGCCAGCAGCCGACAGGGTATAGGTTCCTACGAGCAGTACTTC; cdr3_aa: CASSRQGIGSYEQYF
v_call: TRBV7-2; d_call: TRBD1; j_call: TRBJ2-7; cdr3_nt: TGTGCCAGCAGCCCGAGACAGGGGTGGTACGAGCAGTACTTC; cdr3_aa: CASSPRQGWYEQYF
v_call: TRBV12-5; d_call: TRBD1; j_call: TRBJ1-2; cdr3_nt: TGTGCTAGTGGCCTGGACAGGCGGCCCTATGGCTACACCTTC; cdr3_aa: CASGLDRRPYGYTF
v_call: TRBV7-2; d_call: TRBD1; j_call: TRBJ1-2; cdr3_nt: TGTGCCAGCAGCTACGGACAGGGACAGAACTATGGCTACACCTTC; cdr3_aa: CASSYGQGQNYGYTF
v_call: TRBV30; d_call: TRBD2; j_call: TRBJ2-7; cdr3_nt: TGTGCCTGGGGAGCGGGACCCTACGAGCAGTACTTC; cdr3_aa: CAWGAGPYEQYF
v_call: TRBV2; d_call: TRBD2; j_call: TRBJ2-3; cdr3_nt: TGTGCCAGCGGGACTAGCGGGGGTGATACGCAGTATTTT; cdr3_aa: CASGTSGGDTQYF
v_call: TRBV9; d_call: TRBD1; j_call: TRBJ1-1; cdr3_nt: TGTGCCAGCAGCTTTGGGACAGGGTTAACTGAAGCTTTCTTT; cdr3_aa: CASSFGTGLTEAFF
v_call: TRBV21-1; d_call: .; j_call: TRBJ2-7; cdr3_nt: TGTGCCAGCAGCCGAACCGACAGGGGGAGCGACGAGCAGTACTTC; cdr3_aa: CASSRTDRGSDEQYF
v_call: TRBV5-5; d_call: TRBD1; j_call: TRBJ2-7; cdr3_nt: TGTGCCAGCAGCTTGGCTGAGACAGGGCATGCCTTGGCCTACGAGCAGTACTTC; cdr3_aa: CASSLAETGHALAYEQYF
v_call: TRBV9; d_call: .; j_call: TRBJ2-7; cdr3_nt: TGTGCCAGCAGCAGGGGGGGGTATTCCTACGAGCAGTACTTC; cdr3_aa: CASSRGGYSYEQYF
v_call: TRBV6-5; d_call: TRBD1; j_call: TRBJ1-6; cdr3_nt: TGTGCCAGCAGTTACTTCGGGACAGGGGATTCACCCCTCCACTTT; cdr3_aa: CASSYFGTGDSPLHF
v_call: TRBV27; d_call: TRBD1; j_call: TRBJ1-2; cdr3_nt: TGTGCCAGCATGGGGACAGGGGACCCCCCCTATGGCTACACCTTC; cdr3_aa: CASMGTGDPPYGYTF